Each of the 23 T cell receptor beta chains below was sequenced from the same sample in a study of early T cells in non-severe SARS-CoV-2 infection. TCRdb independently ran MiXCR on the 5' RACE reads; one entry per CDR3 protein. This sample carries some 51,000 distinct CDR3 sequences, around 14% of them seen once, and the ten largest clones take about 9.1%. Sample: whole blood, taken at baseline. These receptors all come from an adult who was a healthcare worker with PCR-confirmed SARS-CoV-2 infection or an uninfected control (not recorded which).

The chain links TRBV27 to TRBJ2-1; D gene ambiguous. Germline lookup yields CDR1 MNHEY and CDR2 SMNVEV (reference sequence). V dropped 9 bases and J dropped 2 bases, with 14 bases sitting between them. The CDR3 runs 14 residues. CDR3 nucleotides: TGTGCCAGTCGAAGGAAGTTCGCCTACAATGAGCAGTTCTTC. Protein sequence: CASRRKFAYNEQFF.

This chain links TRBV12-3 or TRBV12-4 with TRBJ1-2, with D possibly matching TRBD1 (5 bases). Trimming took 7 bases from V and 8 from J, leaving 20 bases between them. The CDR3 is made up of 14 amino acids. CDR3 in DNA: TGTGCCAGCACCCTAGGGGTTTTTGAATCGGGCTACACCTTC. This encodes CASTLGVFESGYTF.

Ten or more counts support this clonotype. The chain links TRBV6-2 or TRBV6-3 to TRBJ1-6, with 10 bases that match TRBD1. Unmatched junction bases numbered 8, after V lost 7 bases and J lost 8 bases. In germline, CDR1 is MNHEY, CDR2 SVGEGT. There are 15 residues in the CDR3. CDR3 in amino acids: CASNPRGQGYSPLHF. The CDR3 coding sequence is TGTGCCAGCAATCCCCGGGGACAGGGGTATTCACCCCTCCACTTT.

This clonotype is judged medium-sized. The chain is built from TRBV27 and TRBJ1-5; D unclear. The CDR3 consists of 16 residues. V was cut by 0 bases and J by 2 bases, with 11 bases left in between. Germline V gene sequence: CDR1 MNHEY, CDR2 SMNVEV (reference sequence). In DNA form, the CDR3 reads TGTGCCAGCAGTTTATCGAATGGTGGGGGCAATCAGCCCCAGCATTTT. It specifies CASSLSNGGGNQPQHF.

This clonotype was counted only a few times. This rearrangement joins TRBV12-3 or TRBV12-4 to TRBJ1-1, with D hard to call. Trimming pared 4 bases from V and 0 bases from J, leaving 12 bases between. This CDR3 has 15 residues. The CDR3 bases are TGTGCCAGCAGTTCCGGAGTTATGATGAACACTGAAGCTTTCTTT. This codes for CASSSGVMMNTEAFF.

This clonotype showed up just a few times. The chain has TRBV12-3 or TRBV12-4 and TRBJ1-5, with 8 positions matching TRBD1. CDR3 length: 15 residues. Trimming at V came to 7 bases and at J to 5 bases, leaving 10 bases not matched to a gene. The CDR3 loop reads CASKRWQGADQPQHF. CDR3 coding DNA: TGTGCCAGCAAGCGGTGGCAGGGGGCAGATCAGCCCCAGCATTTT.

V gene TRBV7-9 combines with J gene TRBJ1-5; tentative D call: TRBD1 (6 bases). CDR1 is SEHNR, CDR2 FQNEAQ, per germline (reference sequence). This CDR3 contains 15 residues. V was clipped by 1 base and J by 2 bases, with 9 bases between them. The CDR3 protein is CASSLGGPGNQPQHF. The CDR3 DNA follows: TGTGCCAGCAGCTTAGGGGGGCCTGGCAATCAGCCCCAGCATTTT.

V is TRBV28 and J is TRBJ1-2; possibly TRBD1 for D (5 bases). V dropped 2 bases and J dropped 10 bases, with 14 bases sitting between them. The CDR3 totals 13 residues. Germline-derived CDR1 and CDR2 are MDHEN and SYDVKM. In DNA form, the CDR3 reads TGTGCCAGCAGTTTACCTTTAGGGGACCTCTACACCTTC. This gives the protein CASSLPLGDLYTF.

This clonotype was observed many times. This rearrangement joins TRBV6-4 to TRBJ2-1; possibly TRBD1 for D (6 bases). With 0 bases removed from V and 6 bases from J, the gap between germline ends came to 9 bases. Germline CDR1 reads MRHNA; CDR2 reads SNTAGT. CDR3 length equals 14 residues. The CDR3 nucleotides read TGTGCCAGCAGTGACTCGAAAGGGGGCAATGAGCAGTTCTTC. Translating gives CASSDSKGGNEQFF.

The chain is built from TRBV9 and TRBJ2-1; tentatively, D is TRBD2 (6 bases). Germline V CDR1 and CDR2: SGDLS, YYNGEE. There are 13 residues in the CDR3. V was pared by 0 bases and J by 12 bases, with 13 bases between. The CDR3 DNA reads TGTGCCAGCAGCGTAGGACCGGAGGGGATGCAGTTCTTC. It specifies CASSVGPEGMQFF. Filled out from reference TRBV9 and TRBJ2-1, the complete variable domain reads DSGVTQTPKHLITATGQRVTLRCSPRSGDLSVYWYQQSLDQGLQFLIQYYNGEERAKGNILERFSAQQFPDLHSELNLSSLELGDSALYFCASSVGPEGMQFFGPGTRLTVL.

This clonotype was seen many times. V gene TRBV12-3 or TRBV12-4 combines with J gene TRBJ2-2; D gene unclear. Trimming shortened V by 6 bases and J by 1 base, and 12 bases separated the two germline ends. The CDR3 runs 15 residues. The CDR3 DNA reads TGTGCCAGCAGCCTTCGGACGGGGAACACCGGGGAGCTGTTTTTT. Translating it yields CASSLRTGNTGELFF.

This clonotype has a count of ten or more. The rearrangement joins TRBV29-1 to TRBJ2-5, with 9 positions matching TRBD1. V trimming: 6 bases; J trimming: 5 bases; junction bases outside the gene matches: 7. Germline assignment: CDR1 SQVTM and CDR2 ANQGSEA. The CDR3 spans 13 residues. CDR3: CSVGQGFMETQYF. Written as DNA, the CDR3 is TGCAGCGTGGGACAGGGTTTTATGGAGACCCAGTACTTC.

The chain carries TRBV18 and TRBJ1-1; D may be TRBD1 (6 bases). Germline V gene sequence: CDR1 KGHSH, CDR2 LQKENI. The V gene lost 8 bases and the J gene lost 1 base, with 23 bases spanning the gap. This CDR3 contains 17 residues. CDR3 in amino acids: CASLKVPGAQRNTEAFF. The CDR3 region has the DNA TGTGCCAGCCTAAAGGTCCCGGGGGCCCAAAGGAACACTGAAGCTTTCTTT.

This clonotype is judged medium-sized. V gene TRBV5-1 combines with J gene TRBJ1-5; D perhaps matches TRBD1 (6 bases). CDR3 length: 15 residues. Trimming removed 0 bases at V and 8 bases at J, with 15 bases between. CDR1 and CDR2 (germline): SGHRS, YFSETQ. CDR3 loop: CASSLVSGGLEPQHF. In nucleotides, the CDR3 is TGCGCCAGCAGCTTGGTATCGGGGGGCCTGGAGCCCCAGCATTTT. The variable domain in full, completed from reference TRBV5-1 and TRBJ1-5, reads KAGVTQTPRYLIKTRGQQVTLSCSPISGHRSVSWYQQTPGQGLQFLFEYFSETQRNKGNFPGRFSGRQFSNSRSEMNVSTLELGDSALYLCASSLVSGGLEPQHFGDGTRLSIL.

J is TRBJ2-7 and V is TRBV2; D perhaps matches TRBD1 (6 bases). The CDR3 consists of 13 residues. Trimming took off 6 bases at V and 4 bases at J, with 13 bases between the two ends. Per germline, CDR1 SNHLY and CDR2 FYNNEI. CDR3 DNA: TGTGCCAGCAGAGACACAGGGCTATACGAGCAGTACTTC. Its translation: CASRDTGLYEQYF.

This clonotype was counted ten times or more. The chain combines TRBV12-5 with TRBJ2-7; D remains ambiguous. The V gene lost 5 bases and the J gene lost 3 bases, with 5 bases spanning the gap. This CDR3 has 11 residues. Germline V gene data show CDR1 as LGHNT and CDR2 as FRNRAP. The CDR3 DNA follows: TGTGCTAGTGGTCTCCACTACGAGCAGTACTTC. Translated: CASGLHYEQYF. Complete variable domain (other parts from reference TRBV12-5 and TRBJ2-7): DARVTQTPRHKVTEMGQEVTMRCQPILGHNTVFWYRQTMMQGLELLAYFRNRAPLDDSGMPKDRFSAEMPDATLATLKIQPSEPRDSAVYFCASGLHYEQYFGPGTRLTVT.

This clonotype was counted a few times. The chain joins TRBV20-1 to TRBJ1-6; D is perhaps TRBD1 (6 bases). Germline CDR1 and CDR2: DFQATT and SNEGSKA (reference sequence). The CDR3 consists of 15 residues. Trimming stripped 4 bases from V and 7 bases from J, with 17 bases between. This CDR3 is CSATPPGAENSPLHF. In DNA, the CDR3 is TGCAGTGCTACCCCCCCGGGGGCTGAGAATTCACCCCTCCACTTT.

This clonotype was picked up many times. Written as DNA, the CDR3 is TGTGCCAGCAGCCGGACTAGCGGCACAGATACGCAGTATTTT. Its translation is CASSRTSGTDTQYF. The rearrangement joins TRBV7-9 to TRBJ2-3; 9 bases map to TRBD2. The germline V gene encodes CDR1 SEHNR and CDR2 FQNEAQ (reference sequence). The CDR3 is made up of 14 amino acids. J gave up 1 base and V 5 bases, and 1 base lay outside the gene matches.

This clonotype turned up a few times. This chain links TRBV2 with TRBJ2-4; 7 bases line up with TRBD2. This CDR3 region has 13 residues. V was clipped by 4 bases and J by 3 bases; unmatched bases: 0. The germline CDR1 and CDR2 sequences are SNHLY and FYNNEI. The CDR3 region has the DNA TGTGCCAGCAGTGGGACTAGCAAAAACATTCAGTACTTC. Translation: CASSGTSKNIQYF.

This clonotype was seen a handful of times. The chain has TRBV4-1 and TRBJ1-2; no clear D gene. Trimming left V 6 bases short and J 0 bases short, with 11 bases between. This CDR3 comprises 14 residues. Germline V CDR1 and CDR2: MGHRA, YSYEKL. The CDR3 spells CASRPGLTNYGYTF. CDR3 bases: TGCGCCAGCAGACCGGGCCTTACTAACTATGGCTACACCTTC.

This clonotype was detected only a few times. This chain uses TRBV5-1 with TRBJ2-7; 7 bases are shared with TRBD1. CDR1 is SGHRS and CDR2 is YFSETQ in the germline V gene. The CDR3 runs to 15 residues. J lost 5 bases, V lost 0 bases, and 8 bases had no gene match. CDR3 DNA: TGCGCCAGCAGCTTGGGACAAACAGGGGTGGACGAGCAGTACTTC. The encoded protein is CASSLGQTGVDEQYF.

CDR3 in DNA: TGTGCCAGCAGCGTCCGACAGGATTCACCCCTCCACTTT. Translating it yields CASSVRQDSPLHF. This chain links TRBV3-1 with TRBJ1-6; possibly TRBD1 for D (6 bases). The CDR3 totals 13 residues. Germline CDR1 reads LGHDT; CDR2 reads YNNKEL (reference sequence). The V and J ends lost 5 bases and 8 bases respectively, with 10 bases between them.

J is TRBJ2-7 and V is TRBV4-1; no clear D. Trimming shortened V by 0 bases and J by 7 bases, and 16 bases separated the two germline ends. The CDR3 sequence is 15 residues long. Per the germline V gene, CDR1 is MGHRA and CDR2 is YSYEKL. CDR3 sequence: CASSQDTRTALEQYF. In nucleotides, the CDR3 is TGCGCCAGCAGCCAAGATACCAGAACCGCCCTGGAGCAGTACTTC.